This note documents a single T cell receptor beta chain sequence. Methods used by the authors: From reference gene primer amplification, estimates of nucleated cell counts were derived. Assay used: immunoSEQ multiplex PCR; TCRdb lists only in-frame clones, some missing. The V and J calls and the clone size are those of that table, but D and trimming were determined from the DNA. The sample includes 300,000 to 400,000 clones, around four fifths of them seen just once. This entry is derived from a study of blood T cell repertoires in COVID-19. Across the whole study: Samples representing acute and convalescent COVID-19 were sourced from the United States, Italy and Spain. Sample material is recorded as cDNA or gDNA derived from T cells, B-cell-depleted T cells, or PBMCs.

V lost 3 bases and J lost 3, with 5 bases in between. This CDR3 spans 12 amino acids. This TCR derives from a man under 40 with active or convalescent COVID-19. The sequencing sample was made of peripheral blood. The chain combines TRBV12-3 or TRBV12-4 with TRBJ1-2; no definite D call. DNA of the CDR3: TGTGCCAGCAGTTTGTCAGACTATGGCTACACCTTC. Translation: CASSLSDYGYTF.